This TCR beta chain was recovered during a study of early T cells in non-severe SARS-CoV-2 infection. For the study at large: The sequenced material was bulk RNA from unsorted whole blood, and its chains were unpaired. Study-wide results and caveats: The study's VDJdb matching favored anti-spike CD8 responses and missed private and CD4 specificities.

A few counts support this clonotype. Its antigen remains unknown. Individually, cDNA molecules had unique molecular identifiers attached to them. One entry per CDR3 protein, called by TCRdb with MiXCR from the 5' RACE reads. The repertoire consists of 70,000 to 85,000 distinct CDR3 sequences, with around 10% occurring once and the leading ten covering about a sixth. This CDR3 contains 13 residues. Looked up from germline, CDR1 is LGHNT and CDR2 is FRNRAP. Trimming left V 5 bases short and J 6 bases short, with 10 bases between. Sequenced material: whole blood, taken at baseline. The receptor was derived from an adult who was a healthcare worker with PCR-confirmed SARS-CoV-2 infection or an uninfected control (not recorded which). The donor label of this sample is uncertain. The chain has TRBV12-5 and TRBJ2-2, with D possibly matching TRBD1 (5 bases). The CDR3 nucleotides are TGTGCTAGTGGTCAAGGGGTTCCCGGGGAGCTGTTTTTT. Its protein is CASGQGVPGELFF. Together with reference TRBV12-5 and TRBJ2-2, the CDR3 gives the full variable domain: DARVTQTPRHKVTEMGQEVTMRCQPILGHNTVFWYRQTMMQGLELLAYFRNRAPLDDSGMPKDRFSAEMPDATLATLKIQPSEPRDSAVYFCASGQGVPGELFFGEGSRLTVL.